This TCR beta chain was captured in a study of blood T cell repertoires in COVID-19. For the study at large: The United States, Italy and Spain supplied acute and convalescent COVID-19 samples. PBMCs, B-cell-depleted T cells, or T cells were the source of the cDNA or gDNA that made up the material.

The V gene's germline CDR1 is LGHNA and CDR2 YSLEER. The V gene end was trimmed by 0 bases and the J gene end by 7 bases; junction bases not matched to a gene: 1. CDR3 size: 15 residues. Original processing methods: The assay estimated nucleated cells by amplifying reference gene primers. Profiling relied on immunoSEQ multiplex PCR, and the TCRdb table lists in-frame clones only, not all of them. V and J calls and clone size follow that table, whereas D and trimming were derived from the DNA. The repertoire holds around 110,000 clones, approximately 89% seen once, with approximately 4.7% in the top ten.

V is TRBV4-3 and J is TRBJ1-6; 9 bases line up with TRBD1. Sequencing input: peripheral blood. The clonotype originates from a man aged 40-49 years with acute or convalescent COVID-19. CDR3 bases: TGCGCCAGCAGCCAAGATGGGACAGGGAATTCACCCCTCCACTTT. Encoded protein: CASSQDGTGNSPLHF.